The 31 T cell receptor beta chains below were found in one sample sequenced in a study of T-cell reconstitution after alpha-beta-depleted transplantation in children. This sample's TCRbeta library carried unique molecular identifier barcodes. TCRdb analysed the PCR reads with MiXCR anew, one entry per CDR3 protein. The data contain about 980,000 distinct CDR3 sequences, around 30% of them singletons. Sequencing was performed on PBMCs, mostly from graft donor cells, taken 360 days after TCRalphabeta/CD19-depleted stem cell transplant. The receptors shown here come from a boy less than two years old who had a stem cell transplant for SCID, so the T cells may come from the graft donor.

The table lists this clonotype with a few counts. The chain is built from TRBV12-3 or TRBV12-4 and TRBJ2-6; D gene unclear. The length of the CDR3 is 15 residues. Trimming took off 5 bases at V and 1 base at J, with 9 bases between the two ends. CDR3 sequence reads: CASSQRQSGANVLTF. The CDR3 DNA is TGTGCCAGCAGTCAACGCCAGTCTGGGGCCAACGTCCTGACTTTC.

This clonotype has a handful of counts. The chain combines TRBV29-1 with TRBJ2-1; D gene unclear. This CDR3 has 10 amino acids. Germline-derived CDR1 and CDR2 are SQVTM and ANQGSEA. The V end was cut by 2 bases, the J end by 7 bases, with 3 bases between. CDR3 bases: TGCAGCGTTGAAATGAATGAGCAGTTCTTC. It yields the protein CSVEMNEQFF.

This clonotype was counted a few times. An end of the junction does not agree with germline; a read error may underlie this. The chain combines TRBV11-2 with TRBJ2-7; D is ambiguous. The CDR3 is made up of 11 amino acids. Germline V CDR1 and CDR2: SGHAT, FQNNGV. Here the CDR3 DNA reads TGTGCCAGCAGCTTAATAGGGATTCATTCCTTC. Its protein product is CASSLIGIHSF.

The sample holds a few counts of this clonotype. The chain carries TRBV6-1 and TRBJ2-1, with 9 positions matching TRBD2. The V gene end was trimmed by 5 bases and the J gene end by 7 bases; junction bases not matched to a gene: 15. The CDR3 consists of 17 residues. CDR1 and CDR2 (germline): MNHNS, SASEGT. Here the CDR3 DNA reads TGTGCCAGCAGTCAAAAGTTTGTGGGACTAGCTCGTAATGAGCAGTTCTTC. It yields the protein CASSQKFVGLARNEQFF.

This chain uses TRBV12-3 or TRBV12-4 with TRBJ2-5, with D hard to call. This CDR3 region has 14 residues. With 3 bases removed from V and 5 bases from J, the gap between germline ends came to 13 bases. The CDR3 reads CASSFDQLVETQYF. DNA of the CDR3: TGTGCCAGCAGTTTTGATCAGTTGGTGGAGACCCAGTACTTC.

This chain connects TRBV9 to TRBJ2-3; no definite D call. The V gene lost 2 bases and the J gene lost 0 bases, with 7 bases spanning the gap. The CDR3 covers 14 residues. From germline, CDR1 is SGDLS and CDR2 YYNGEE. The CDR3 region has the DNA TGTGCCAGCAGCGTGACGGCTAGCACAGATACGCAGTATTTT. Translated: CASSVTASTDTQYF. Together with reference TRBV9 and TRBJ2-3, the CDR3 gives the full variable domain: DSGVTQTPKHLITATGQRVTLRCSPRSGDLSVYWYQQSLDQGLQFLIQYYNGEERAKGNILERFSAQQFPDLHSELNLSSLELGDSALYFCASSVTASTDTQYFGPGTRLTVL.

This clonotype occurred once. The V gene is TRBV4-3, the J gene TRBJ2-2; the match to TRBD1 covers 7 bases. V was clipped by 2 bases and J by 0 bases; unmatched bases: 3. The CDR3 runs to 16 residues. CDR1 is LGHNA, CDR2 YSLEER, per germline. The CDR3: CASSQFGTANTGELFF. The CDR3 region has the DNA TGCGCCAGCAGCCAATTCGGGACAGCGAACACCGGGGAGCTGTTTTTT.

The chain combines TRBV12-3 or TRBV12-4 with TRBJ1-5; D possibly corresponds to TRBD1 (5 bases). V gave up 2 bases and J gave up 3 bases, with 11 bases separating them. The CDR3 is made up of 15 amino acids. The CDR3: CASSLTEGPNQPQHF. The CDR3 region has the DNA TGTGCCAGCAGTTTAACTGAGGGGCCCAATCAGCCCCAGCATTTT.

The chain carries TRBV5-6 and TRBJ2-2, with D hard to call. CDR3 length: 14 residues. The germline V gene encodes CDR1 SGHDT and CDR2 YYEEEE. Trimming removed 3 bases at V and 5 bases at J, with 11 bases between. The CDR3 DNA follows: TGTGCCAGCAGCTCCCATAGATCGACCGGGGAGCTGTTTTTT. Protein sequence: CASSSHRSTGELFF.

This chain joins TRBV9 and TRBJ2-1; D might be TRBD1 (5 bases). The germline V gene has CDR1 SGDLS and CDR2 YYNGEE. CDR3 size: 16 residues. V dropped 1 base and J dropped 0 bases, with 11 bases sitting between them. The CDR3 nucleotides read TGTGCCAGCAGCGTATATATAGACAGCTCCTACAATGAGCAGTTCTTC. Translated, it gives CASSVYIDSSYNEQFF. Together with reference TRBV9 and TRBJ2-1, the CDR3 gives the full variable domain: DSGVTQTPKHLITATGQRVTLRCSPRSGDLSVYWYQQSLDQGLQFLIQYYNGEERAKGNILERFSAQQFPDLHSELNLSSLELGDSALYFCASSVYIDSSYNEQFFGPGTRLTVL.

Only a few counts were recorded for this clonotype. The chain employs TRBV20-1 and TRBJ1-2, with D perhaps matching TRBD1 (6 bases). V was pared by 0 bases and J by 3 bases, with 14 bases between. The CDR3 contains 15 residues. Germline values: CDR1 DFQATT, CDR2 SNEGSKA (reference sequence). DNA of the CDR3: TGCAGTGCTAGAGACCGGACAGCGAGGGACTATGGCTACACCTTC. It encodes CSARDRTARDYGYTF.

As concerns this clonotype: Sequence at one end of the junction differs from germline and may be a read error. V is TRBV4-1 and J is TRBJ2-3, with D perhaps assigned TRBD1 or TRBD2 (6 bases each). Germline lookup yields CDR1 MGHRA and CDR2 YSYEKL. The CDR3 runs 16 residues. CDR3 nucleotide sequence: TGCGTCAGCAGCCAAGGTCCGGGGGCTAGCACAGATACGCAGTATTTT. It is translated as CVSSQGPGASTDTQYF.

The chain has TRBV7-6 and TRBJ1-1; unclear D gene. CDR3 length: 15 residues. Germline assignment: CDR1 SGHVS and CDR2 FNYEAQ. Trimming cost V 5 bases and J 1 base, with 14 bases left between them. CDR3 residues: CASSPQVRRNTEAFF. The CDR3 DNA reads TGTGCCAGCAGCCCTCAAGTGAGGAGGAACACTGAAGCTTTCTTT.

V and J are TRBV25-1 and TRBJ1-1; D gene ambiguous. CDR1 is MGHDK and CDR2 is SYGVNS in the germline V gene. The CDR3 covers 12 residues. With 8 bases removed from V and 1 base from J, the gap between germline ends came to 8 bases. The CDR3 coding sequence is TGTGCCAGCGGGGTAGAGAACACTGAAGCTTTCTTT. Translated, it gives CASGVENTEAFF.

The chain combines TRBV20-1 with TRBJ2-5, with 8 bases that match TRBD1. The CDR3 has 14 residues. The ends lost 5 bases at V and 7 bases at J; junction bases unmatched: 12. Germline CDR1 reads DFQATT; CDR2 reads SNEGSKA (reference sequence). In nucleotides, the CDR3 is TGCAGTGCTGAGGCTTCCCGGACAGGGAGGACCCAGTACTTC. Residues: CSAEASRTGRTQYF.

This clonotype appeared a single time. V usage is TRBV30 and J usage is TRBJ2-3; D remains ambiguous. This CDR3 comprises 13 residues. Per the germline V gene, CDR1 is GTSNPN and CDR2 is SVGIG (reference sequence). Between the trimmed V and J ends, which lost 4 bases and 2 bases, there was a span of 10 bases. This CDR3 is CAWTRTDTDTQYF. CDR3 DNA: TGTGCCTGGACCCGAACAGACACAGATACGCAGTATTTT.

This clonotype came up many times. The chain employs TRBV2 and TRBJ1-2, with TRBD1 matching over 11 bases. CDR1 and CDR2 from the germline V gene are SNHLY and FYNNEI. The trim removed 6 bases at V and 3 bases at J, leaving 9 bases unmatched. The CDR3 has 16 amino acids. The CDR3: CASRPGQGVVYYGYTF. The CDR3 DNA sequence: TGTGCCAGCAGGCCGGGACAGGGGGTTGTCTACTATGGCTACACCTTC. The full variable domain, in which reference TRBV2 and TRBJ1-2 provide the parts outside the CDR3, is EPEVTQTPSHQVTQMGQEVILRCVPISNHLYFYWYRQILGQKVEFLVSFYNNEISEKSEIFDDQFSVERPDGSNFTLKIRSTKLEDSAMYFCASRPGQGVVYYGYTFGSGTRLTVV.

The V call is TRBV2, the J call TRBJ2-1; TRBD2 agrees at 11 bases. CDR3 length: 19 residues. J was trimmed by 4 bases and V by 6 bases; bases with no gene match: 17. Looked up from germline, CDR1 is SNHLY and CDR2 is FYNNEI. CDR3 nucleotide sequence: TGTGCCAGCAGCACTTCTAGCGGGGGGAAGGTCGGTCTTTACAATGAGCAGTTCTTC. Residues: CASSTSSGGKVGLYNEQFF.

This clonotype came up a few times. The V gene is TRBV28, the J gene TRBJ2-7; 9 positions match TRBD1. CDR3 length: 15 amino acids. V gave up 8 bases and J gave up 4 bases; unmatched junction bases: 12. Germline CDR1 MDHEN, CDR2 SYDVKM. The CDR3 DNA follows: TGTGCCAGCTGTCTGCCCGGGACAGGGAGGTACGAGCAGTACTTC. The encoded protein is CASCLPGTGRYEQYF. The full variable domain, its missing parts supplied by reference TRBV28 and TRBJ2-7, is DVKVTQSSRYLVKRTGEKVFLECVQDMDHENMFWYRQDPGLGLRLIYFSYDVKMKEKGDIPEGYSVSREKKERFSLILESASTNQTSMYLCASCLPGTGRYEQYFGPGTRLTVT.

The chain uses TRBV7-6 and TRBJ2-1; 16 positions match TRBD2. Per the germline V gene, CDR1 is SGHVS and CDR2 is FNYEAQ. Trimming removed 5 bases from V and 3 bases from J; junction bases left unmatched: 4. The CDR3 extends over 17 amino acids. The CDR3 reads CASSPGTSGGGYNEQFF. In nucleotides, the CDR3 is TGTGCCAGCAGCCCTGGGACTAGCGGGGGGGGCTACAATGAGCAGTTCTTC.

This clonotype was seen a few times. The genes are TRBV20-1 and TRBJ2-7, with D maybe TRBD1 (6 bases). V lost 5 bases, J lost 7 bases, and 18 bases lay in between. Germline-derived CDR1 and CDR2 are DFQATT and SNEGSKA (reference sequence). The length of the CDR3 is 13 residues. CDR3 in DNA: TGCAGTGCTCCTGGGAACAGGGTTCGGGAGCAGTACTTC. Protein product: CSAPGNRVREQYF.

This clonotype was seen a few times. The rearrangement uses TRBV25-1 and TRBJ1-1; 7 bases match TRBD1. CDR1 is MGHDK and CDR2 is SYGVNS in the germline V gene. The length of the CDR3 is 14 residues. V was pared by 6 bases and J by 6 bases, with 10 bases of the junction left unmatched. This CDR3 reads CASSPIDREAEAFF. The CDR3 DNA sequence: TGTGCCAGCAGCCCCATTGACAGGGAGGCTGAAGCTTTCTTT.

CDR3 loop: CASSITGFTDTQYF. The CDR3 bases are TGTGCCAGCAGTATAACAGGGTTCACAGATACGCAGTATTTT. The chain combines TRBV28 with TRBJ2-3, with D perhaps matching TRBD1 (6 bases). There are 14 residues in the CDR3. V was cut by 5 bases and J by 2 bases, with 11 bases left in between. Germline V lookup: CDR1 MDHEN, CDR2 SYDVKM.

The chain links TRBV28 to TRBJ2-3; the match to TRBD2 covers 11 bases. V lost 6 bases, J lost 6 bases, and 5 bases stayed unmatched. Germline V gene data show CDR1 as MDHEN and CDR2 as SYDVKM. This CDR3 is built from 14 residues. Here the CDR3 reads CASRLAGAPDTQYF. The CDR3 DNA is TGTGCCAGCAGACTAGCGGGGGCCCCGGATACGCAGTATTTT.

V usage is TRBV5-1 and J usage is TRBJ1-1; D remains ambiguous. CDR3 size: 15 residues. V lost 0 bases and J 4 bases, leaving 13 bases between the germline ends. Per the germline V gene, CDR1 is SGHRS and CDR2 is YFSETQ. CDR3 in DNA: TGCGCCAGCAGCTTGGGGATGGGTTTGGCCACTGAAGCTTTCTTT. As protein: CASSLGMGLATEAFF.

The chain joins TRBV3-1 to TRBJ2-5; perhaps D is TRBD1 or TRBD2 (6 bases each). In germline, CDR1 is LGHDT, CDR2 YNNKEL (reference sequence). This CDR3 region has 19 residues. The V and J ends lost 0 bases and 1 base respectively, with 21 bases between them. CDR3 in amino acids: CASSQDLGGVGVAQETQYF. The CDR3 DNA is TGTGCCAGCAGCCAAGATCTCGGGGGCGTGGGGGTTGCCCAAGAGACCCAGTACTTC.

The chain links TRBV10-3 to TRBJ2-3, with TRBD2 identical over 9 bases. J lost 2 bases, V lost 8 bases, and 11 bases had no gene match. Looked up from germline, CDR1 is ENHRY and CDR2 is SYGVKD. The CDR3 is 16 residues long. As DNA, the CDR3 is TGTGCCATCGGGCCCATAGCGGGAGCATCCACAGATACGCAGTATTTT. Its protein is CAIGPIAGASTDTQYF.

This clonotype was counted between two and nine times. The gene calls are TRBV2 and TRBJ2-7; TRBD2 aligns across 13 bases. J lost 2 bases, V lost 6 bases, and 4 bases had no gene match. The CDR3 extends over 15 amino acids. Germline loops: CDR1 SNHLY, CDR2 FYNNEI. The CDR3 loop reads CASRAGLAGPYEQYF. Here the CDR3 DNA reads TGTGCCAGCAGGGCGGGACTAGCGGGACCCTACGAGCAGTACTTC.

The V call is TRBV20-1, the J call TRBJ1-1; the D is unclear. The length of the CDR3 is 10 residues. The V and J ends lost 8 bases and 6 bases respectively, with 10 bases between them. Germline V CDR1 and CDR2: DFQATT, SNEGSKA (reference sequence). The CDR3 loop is CSPWAAEAFF. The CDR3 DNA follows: TGCAGTCCCTGGGCCGCTGAAGCTTTCTTT.

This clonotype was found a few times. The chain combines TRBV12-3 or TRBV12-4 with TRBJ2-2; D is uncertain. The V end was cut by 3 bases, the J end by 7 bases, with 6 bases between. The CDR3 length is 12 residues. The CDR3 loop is CASSFPLGELFF. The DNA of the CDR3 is TGTGCCAGCAGTTTCCCTCTCGGGGAGCTGTTTTTT.

Here the CDR3 reads CATTNRGGQETQYF. DNA for the CDR3: TGTGCCACGACGAATCGGGGTGGACAAGAGACCCAGTACTTC. The J gene is TRBJ2-5, the V gene TRBV15; possible D gene TRBD2, 5 bases. Germline CDR1 LNHNV, CDR2 YYDKDF (reference sequence). CDR3 length equals 14 residues. Trimming took off 9 bases at V and 2 bases at J, with 16 bases between the two ends.